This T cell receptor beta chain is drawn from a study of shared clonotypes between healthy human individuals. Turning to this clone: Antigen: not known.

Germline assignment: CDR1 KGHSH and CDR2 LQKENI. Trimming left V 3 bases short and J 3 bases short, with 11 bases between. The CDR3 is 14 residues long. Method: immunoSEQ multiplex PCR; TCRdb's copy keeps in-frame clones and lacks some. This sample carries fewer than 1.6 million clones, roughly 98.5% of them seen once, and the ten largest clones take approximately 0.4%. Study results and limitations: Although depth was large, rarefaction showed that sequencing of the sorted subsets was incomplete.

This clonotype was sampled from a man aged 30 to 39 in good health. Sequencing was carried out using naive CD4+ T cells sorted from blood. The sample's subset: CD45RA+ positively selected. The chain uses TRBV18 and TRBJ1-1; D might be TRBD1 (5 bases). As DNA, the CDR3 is TGTGCCAGCTCACCTCAGGGTCAGCACACTGAAGCTTTCTTT. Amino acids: CASSPQGQHTEAFF.